The present T cell receptor beta chain was sequenced within a study of blood T cells in healthy people across ages. This clonotype was seen repeatedly, ten times or more. Its target is unknown. Study-level findings and limits: It was the long-lived donors that had more naive CD4+ cells and higher diversity than aged donors. Without sorted subsets, naive and antigen-experienced compartments could not be conclusively compared.

Through a sample-barcoded 5' primer and a J-beta primer mix, a second PCR was run for about 6 to 11 cycles. Every single cDNA molecule received a tag from a template-switch adaptor with 12 random nucleotides. TCRdb redid the calling of the 5' RACE reads with MiXCR, one entry per CDR3 protein. The sample lists approximately 810,000 distinct CDR3 sequences, 29% occurring once. Specimen: blood. This TCR was sampled from a woman of 80 years or more in good health.

The CDR3: CSAPSGGSNQPQHF. In DNA, the CDR3 is TGCAGTGCTCCTTCCGGGGGATCCAATCAGCCCCAGCATTTT. The chain recombines TRBV20-1 with TRBJ1-5, with D perhaps matching TRBD1 (5 bases). V gave up 5 bases and J gave up 3 bases, with 14 bases separating them. Per germline, CDR1 DFQATT and CDR2 SNEGSKA (reference sequence). The CDR3 contains 14 residues.